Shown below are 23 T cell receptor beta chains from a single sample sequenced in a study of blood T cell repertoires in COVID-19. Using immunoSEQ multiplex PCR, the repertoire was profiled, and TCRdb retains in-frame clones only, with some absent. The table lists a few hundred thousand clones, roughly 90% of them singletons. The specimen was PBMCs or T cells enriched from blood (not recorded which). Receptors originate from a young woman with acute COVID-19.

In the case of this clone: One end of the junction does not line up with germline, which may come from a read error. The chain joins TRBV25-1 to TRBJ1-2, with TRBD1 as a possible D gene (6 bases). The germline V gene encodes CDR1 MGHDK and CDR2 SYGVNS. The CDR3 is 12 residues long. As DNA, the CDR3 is TGTGCCAGCAGTAAATCCGGGACACTACACTTCTTC. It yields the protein CASSKSGTLHFF.

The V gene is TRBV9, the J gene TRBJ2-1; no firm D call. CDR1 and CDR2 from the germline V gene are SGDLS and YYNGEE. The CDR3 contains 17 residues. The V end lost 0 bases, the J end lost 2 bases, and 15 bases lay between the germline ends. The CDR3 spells CASSVDLRPRPYNEQFF. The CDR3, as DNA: TGTGCCAGCAGCGTAGACCTCAGACCTAGACCCTACAATGAGCAGTTCTTC.

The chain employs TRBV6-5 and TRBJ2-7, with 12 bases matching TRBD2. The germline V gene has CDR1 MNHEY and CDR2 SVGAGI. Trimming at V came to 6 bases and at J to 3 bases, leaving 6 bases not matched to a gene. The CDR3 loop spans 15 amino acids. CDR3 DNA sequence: TGTGCCAGCAGACCTAGCGGGAGGGCCGTCTACGAGCAGTACTTC. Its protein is CASRPSGRAVYEQYF.

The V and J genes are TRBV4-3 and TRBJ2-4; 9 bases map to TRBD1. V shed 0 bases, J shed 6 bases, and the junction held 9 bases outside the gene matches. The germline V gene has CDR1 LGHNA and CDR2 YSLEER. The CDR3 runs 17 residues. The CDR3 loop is CASSQDLRGTGRNIQYF. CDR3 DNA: TGCGCCAGCAGCCAAGACCTCAGAGGGACAGGGAGAAACATTCAGTACTTC.

CDR3 nucleotides: TGTGCCAGCACCGGGATTTCCTACGAGCAGTACTTC. Translated, it gives CASTGISYEQYF. The V call is TRBV2, the J call TRBJ2-7; possibly TRBD2 for D (5 bases). V was trimmed by 7 bases and J by 1 base, leaving 8 bases between them. The CDR3 has 12 amino acids. Per the germline V gene, CDR1 is SNHLY and CDR2 is FYNNEI.

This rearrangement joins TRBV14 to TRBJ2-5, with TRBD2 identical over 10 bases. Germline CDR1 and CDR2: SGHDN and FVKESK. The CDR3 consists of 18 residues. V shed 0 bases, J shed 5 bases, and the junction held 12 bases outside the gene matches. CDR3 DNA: TGTGCCAGCAGCCAAGAAAGAGGACTAGCGGAACTTATGGAGACCCAGTACTTC. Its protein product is CASSQERGLAELMETQYF.

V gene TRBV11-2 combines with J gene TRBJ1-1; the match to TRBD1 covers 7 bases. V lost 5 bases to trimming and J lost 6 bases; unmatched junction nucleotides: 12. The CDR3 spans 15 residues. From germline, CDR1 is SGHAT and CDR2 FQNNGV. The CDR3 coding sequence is TGTGCCAGCAGCCTAACCTACCCCGGGACAGCTGAAGCTTTCTTT. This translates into CASSLTYPGTAEAFF.

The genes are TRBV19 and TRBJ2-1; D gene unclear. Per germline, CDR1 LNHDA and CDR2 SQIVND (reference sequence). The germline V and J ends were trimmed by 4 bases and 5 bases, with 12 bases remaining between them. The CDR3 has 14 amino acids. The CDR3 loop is CASSTVSRDNEQFF. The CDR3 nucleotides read TGTGCCAGTAGTACCGTCTCCCGAGACAATGAGCAGTTCTTC.

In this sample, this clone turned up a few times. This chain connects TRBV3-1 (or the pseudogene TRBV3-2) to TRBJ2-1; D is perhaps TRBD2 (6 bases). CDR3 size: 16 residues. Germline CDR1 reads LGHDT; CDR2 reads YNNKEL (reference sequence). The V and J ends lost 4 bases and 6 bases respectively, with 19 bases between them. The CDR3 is CASSPRISGSSNEQFF. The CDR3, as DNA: TGTGCCAGCAGCCCTCGAATATCCGGGAGCAGCAATGAGCAGTTCTTC.

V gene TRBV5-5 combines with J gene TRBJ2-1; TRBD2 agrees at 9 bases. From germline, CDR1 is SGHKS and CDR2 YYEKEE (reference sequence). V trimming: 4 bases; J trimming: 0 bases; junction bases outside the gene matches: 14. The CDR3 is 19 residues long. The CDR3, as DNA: TGTGCCAGCAGCACCAAGCGGGAGGCCTACCTTAGCTCCTACAATGAGCAGTTCTTC. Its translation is CASSTKREAYLSSYNEQFF.

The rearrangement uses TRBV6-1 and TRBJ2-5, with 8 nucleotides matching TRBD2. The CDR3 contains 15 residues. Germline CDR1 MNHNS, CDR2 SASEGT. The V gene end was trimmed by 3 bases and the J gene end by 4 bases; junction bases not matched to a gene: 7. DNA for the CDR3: TGTGCCAGCAGTGATTGGAGCGGGAGTATAGAGACCCAGTACTTC. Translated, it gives CASSDWSGSIETQYF.

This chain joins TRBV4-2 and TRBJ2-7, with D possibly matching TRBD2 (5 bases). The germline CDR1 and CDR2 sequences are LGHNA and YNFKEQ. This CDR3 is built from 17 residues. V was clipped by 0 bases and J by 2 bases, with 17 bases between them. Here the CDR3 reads CASSQDFPSPLTYEQYF. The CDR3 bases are TGTGCCAGCAGCCAAGATTTTCCTAGCCCACTCACCTACGAGCAGTACTTC.

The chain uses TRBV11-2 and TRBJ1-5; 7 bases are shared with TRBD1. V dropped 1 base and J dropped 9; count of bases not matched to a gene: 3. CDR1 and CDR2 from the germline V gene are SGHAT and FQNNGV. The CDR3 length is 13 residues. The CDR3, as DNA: TGTGCCAGCAGCTTAGGGACAGGTGGGCCCCAGCATTTT. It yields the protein CASSLGTGGPQHF. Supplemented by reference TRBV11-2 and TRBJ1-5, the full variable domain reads EAGVAQSPRYKIIEKRQSVAFWCNPISGHATLYWYQQILGQGPKLLIQFQNNGVVDDSQLPKDRFSAERLKGVDSTLKIQPAKLEDSAVYLCASSLGTGGPQHFGDGTRLSIL.

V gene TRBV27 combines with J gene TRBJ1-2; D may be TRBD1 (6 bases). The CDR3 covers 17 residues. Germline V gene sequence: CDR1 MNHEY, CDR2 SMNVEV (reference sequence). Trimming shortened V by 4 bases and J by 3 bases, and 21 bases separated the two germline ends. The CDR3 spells CASSSKRLRGEDYGYTF. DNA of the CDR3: TGTGCCAGCAGTTCCAAAAGACTCAGGGGAGAGGACTATGGCTACACCTTC.

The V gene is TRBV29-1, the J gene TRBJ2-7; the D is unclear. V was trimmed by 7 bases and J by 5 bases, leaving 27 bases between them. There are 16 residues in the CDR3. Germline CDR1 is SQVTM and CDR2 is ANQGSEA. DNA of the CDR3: TGCAGCGCTTCGAACCCCAGAGGCAGTTATATTAACGAGCAGTACTTC. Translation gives CSASNPRGSYINEQYF.

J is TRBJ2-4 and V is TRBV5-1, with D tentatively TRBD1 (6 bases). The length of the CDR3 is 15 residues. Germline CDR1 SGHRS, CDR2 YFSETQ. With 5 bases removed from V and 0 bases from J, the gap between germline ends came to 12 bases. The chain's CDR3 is CASSEGELAKNIQYF. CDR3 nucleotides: TGCGCCAGCAGTGAGGGGGAATTAGCCAAAAACATTCAGTACTTC.

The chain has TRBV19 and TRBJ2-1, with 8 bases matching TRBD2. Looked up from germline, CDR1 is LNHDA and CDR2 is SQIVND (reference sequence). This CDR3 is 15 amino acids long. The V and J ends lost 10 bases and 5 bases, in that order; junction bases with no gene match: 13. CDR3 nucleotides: TGTGCCACAAGAACGCAAACTAGCGGAGACAATGAGCAGTTCTTC. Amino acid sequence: CATRTQTSGDNEQFF.

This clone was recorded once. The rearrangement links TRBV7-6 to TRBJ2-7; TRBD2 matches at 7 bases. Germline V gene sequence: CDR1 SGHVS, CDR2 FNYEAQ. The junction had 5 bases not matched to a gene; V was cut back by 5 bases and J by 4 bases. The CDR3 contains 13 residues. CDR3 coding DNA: TGTGCCAGCAGCGCACTAGCGAGGTACGAGCAGTACTTC. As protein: CASSALARYEQYF.

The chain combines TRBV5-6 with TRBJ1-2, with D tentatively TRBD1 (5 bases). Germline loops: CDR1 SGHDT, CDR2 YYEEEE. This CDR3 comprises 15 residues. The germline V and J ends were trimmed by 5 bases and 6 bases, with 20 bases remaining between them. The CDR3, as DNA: TGTGCCAGCAGACCTCCGCGGGGGAGGCCCCATGGCTACACCTTC. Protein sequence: CASRPPRGRPHGYTF.

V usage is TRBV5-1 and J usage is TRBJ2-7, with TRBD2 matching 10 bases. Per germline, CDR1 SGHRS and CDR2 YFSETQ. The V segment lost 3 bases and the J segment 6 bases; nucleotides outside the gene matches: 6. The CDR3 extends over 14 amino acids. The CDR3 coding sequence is TGCGCCAGCAGCTCGCCTAGCGGGAGTATCGAGCAGTACTTC. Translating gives CASSSPSGSIEQYF.

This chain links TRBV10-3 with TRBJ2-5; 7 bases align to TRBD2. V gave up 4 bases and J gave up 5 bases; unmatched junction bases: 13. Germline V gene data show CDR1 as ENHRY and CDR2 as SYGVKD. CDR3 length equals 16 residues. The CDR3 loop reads CAISVSPMAGAETQYF. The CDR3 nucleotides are TGTGCCATCAGTGTCTCCCCAATGGCGGGAGCTGAGACCCAGTACTTC.

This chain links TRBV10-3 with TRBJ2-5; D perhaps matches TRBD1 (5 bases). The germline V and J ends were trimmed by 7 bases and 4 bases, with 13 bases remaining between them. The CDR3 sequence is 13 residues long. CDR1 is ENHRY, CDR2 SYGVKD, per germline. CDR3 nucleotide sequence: TGTGCCATCATGGCTGGGGCCCGAGAGACCCAGTACTTC. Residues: CAIMAGARETQYF.

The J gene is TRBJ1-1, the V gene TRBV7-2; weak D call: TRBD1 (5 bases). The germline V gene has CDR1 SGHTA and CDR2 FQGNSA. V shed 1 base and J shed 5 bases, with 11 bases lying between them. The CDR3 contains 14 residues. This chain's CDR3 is CASSLGGKGTEAFF. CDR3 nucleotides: TGTGCCAGCAGCTTAGGTGGAAAGGGGACTGAAGCTTTCTTT.